This TCR beta chain is drawn from a study of identical twins. The study's findings and limits: Whereas memory repertoires showed no such difference, abundant cord blood beta clonotypes carried fewer insertions.

This CDR3 spans 15 amino acids. The V gene lost 8 bases and the J gene lost 7 bases, with 21 bases spanning the gap. Germline V gene sequence: CDR1 MNHNS, CDR2 SASEGT. TCRdb recomputed calls from the 5' RACE reads with MiXCR, one row per CDR3 protein. The sample has hundreds of thousands of distinct CDR3 sequences; 21% are singletons. Many counts were recorded for this clonotype. Its antigen is as yet unknown. In addition, the sample was reused for a study of T cells expressing NK-cell markers.

The rearrangement uses TRBV6-1 and TRBJ2-1, with D tentatively TRBD1 (5 bases). The sample comprised PBMCs. This TCR came from a woman aged 18-30 years in good health. CDR3 nucleotide sequence: TGTGCCAGCGGCGACCGGCCGCAGGGTGGTAATGAGCAGTTCTTC. It yields the protein CASGDRPQGGNEQFF.